A single sample gave rise to the 22 T cell receptor beta chains below, sequenced in a study of cytomegalovirus exposure and HLA in healthy donors. Assay: immunoSEQ multiplex PCR; the TCRdb copy retains only in-frame clones and omits some. The sample shows roughly 80,000 clones, 90% to 95% of them seen only once. Sequencing was carried out using PBMCs. The receptors were sampled from a man younger than 35 in good health and CMV-seronegative.

The rearrangement links TRBV11-2 to TRBJ2-7, with 10 bases that match TRBD2. Germline loops: CDR1 SGHAT, CDR2 FQNNGV. V was clipped by 1 base and J by 4 bases; unmatched bases: 7. This CDR3 has 16 residues. The CDR3 is CASSLGPSGRRYEQYF. The CDR3 DNA is TGTGCCAGCAGCTTAGGTCCTAGCGGGAGAAGGTACGAGCAGTACTTC.

This clone was detected once. This chain joins TRBV29-1 and TRBJ1-1, with 8 bases fitting TRBD1. The V and J ends lost 7 bases and 1 base, in that order; junction bases with no gene match: 14. This CDR3 has 16 residues. CDR1 SQVTM and CDR2 ANQGSEA come from the germline V gene. The CDR3 loop reads CSADQELDRENTEAFF. Written as DNA, the CDR3 is TGCAGCGCCGACCAGGAGCTGGACAGGGAGAACACTGAAGCTTTCTTT.

This clone was seen only once. This chain joins TRBV9 and TRBJ2-7, with D perhaps matching TRBD2 (7 bases). CDR1 is SGDLS and CDR2 is YYNGEE in the germline V gene. The CDR3 totals 15 residues. Trimming removed 4 bases at V and 2 bases at J, with 16 bases between. The CDR3 DNA is TGTGCCAGCAGCCCCACGGAGGGGGGGCCCTACGAGCAGTACTTC. Its protein is CASSPTEGGPYEQYF.

The chain employs TRBV9 and TRBJ2-7; weak D call: TRBD2 (5 bases). Germline assignment: CDR1 SGDLS and CDR2 YYNGEE. Deletions cut 3 bases from V and 3 bases from J, with 19 bases between. The length of the CDR3 is 16 residues. The CDR3 DNA reads TGTGCCAGCAGCGGCGGAGGCTCGGCGTCTATCTACGAGCAGTACTTC. Translated: CASSGGGSASIYEQYF.

V gene TRBV7-9 combines with J gene TRBJ2-4; D is uncertain. Germline CDR1 reads SEHNR; CDR2 reads FQNEAQ (reference sequence). The CDR3 length is 15 residues. The germline V and J ends were trimmed by 1 base and 0 bases, with 7 bases remaining between them. DNA of the CDR3: TGTGCCAGCAGCTTAGTCGAGTCAGCCAAAAACATTCAGTACTTC. This codes for CASSLVESAKNIQYF.

V and J are TRBV7-2 and TRBJ1-2; D uncertain. The CDR3 sequence is 12 residues long. Trimming took off 2 bases at V and 10 bases at J, with 11 bases between the two ends. The V gene's germline CDR1 is SGHTA and CDR2 FQGNSA. The CDR3 region has the DNA TGTGCCAGCAGCTTAATACAGTCCGACTACACCTTC. Residues: CASSLIQSDYTF. Supplemented by reference TRBV7-2 and TRBJ1-2, the full variable domain reads GAGVSQSPSNKVTEKGKDVELRCDPISGHTALYWYRQSLGQGLEFLIYFQGNSAPDKSGLPSDRFSAERTGGSVSTLTIQRTQQEDSAVYLCASSLIQSDYTFGSGTRLTVV.

The rearrangement joins TRBV10-3 to TRBJ1-1; TRBD1 agrees at 9 bases. Per the germline V gene, CDR1 is ENHRY and CDR2 is SYGVKD. The CDR3 spans 15 residues. The ends lost 10 bases at V and 1 base at J; junction bases unmatched: 10. The CDR3 DNA sequence: TGTGCCACGCATGGGGCGGGACAGGGGAACACTGAAGCTTTCTTT. Amino acid sequence: CATHGAGQGNTEAFF.

The gene calls are TRBV29-1 and TRBJ2-3, with unresolved D. V gave up 5 bases and J gave up 0 bases, with 15 bases separating them. CDR1 and CDR2 from the germline V gene are SQVTM and ANQGSEA. The CDR3 runs 15 residues. CDR3 bases: TGCAGCGTTCATCATGGCAGGTCCAGCACAGATACGCAGTATTTT. Translating it yields CSVHHGRSSTDTQYF.

The V call is TRBV2, the J call TRBJ2-1; 9 bases match TRBD2. V dropped 6 bases and J dropped 0; count of bases not matched to a gene: 18. Germline CDR1 reads SNHLY; CDR2 reads FYNNEI. The CDR3 has 20 amino acids. CDR3 region: CASRAGQDSGGRYSYNEQFF. Written as DNA, the CDR3 is TGTGCCAGCAGGGCCGGACAAGATAGCGGGGGCCGTTACTCCTACAATGAGCAGTTCTTC. Full variable domain (outside the CDR3, taken from reference TRBV2 and TRBJ2-1): EPEVTQTPSHQVTQMGQEVILRCVPISNHLYFYWYRQILGQKVEFLVSFYNNEISEKSEIFDDQFSVERPDGSNFTLKIRSTKLEDSAMYFCASRAGQDSGGRYSYNEQFFGPGTRLTVL.

This clone was seen more than once but under ten times. The CDR3 protein is CASSKSTVSYEQYF. Here the CDR3 DNA reads TGTGCCAGCAGCAAATCAACAGTCTCCTACGAGCAGTACTTC. The chain combines TRBV21-1 with TRBJ2-7; the listed D gene, TRBD1, was not tested against the DNA. TRBV21-1 is tagged as a pseudogene. The CDR3 is made up of 14 amino acids.

V is TRBV13 and J is TRBJ2-7; no clear D. The V gene's germline CDR1 is PRHDT and CDR2 FYEKMQ (reference sequence). Between the trimmed V and J ends, which lost 7 bases and 0 bases, there was a span of 10 bases. The CDR3 covers 13 residues. CDR3 sequence: CASILRLSYEQYF. The CDR3 DNA follows: TGTGCCAGCATACTCCGTCTCTCCTACGAGCAGTACTTC.

In DNA, the CDR3 is TGTGCCAGCAGTCCGTCGCGTCAGCCCCAGCATTTT. Translation gives CASSPSRQPQHF. This chain connects TRBV28 to TRBJ1-5; D not certain. CDR1 and CDR2 (germline): MDHEN, SYDVKM. The CDR3 loop spans 12 amino acids. The V end lost 5 bases, the J end lost 6 bases, and 8 bases lay between the germline ends. The full variable domain, its missing parts supplied by reference TRBV28 and TRBJ1-5, is DVKVTQSSRYLVKRTGEKVFLECVQDMDHENMFWYRQDPGLGLRLIYFSYDVKMKEKGDIPEGYSVSREKKERFSLILESASTNQTSMYLCASSPSRQPQHFGDGTRLSIL.

V and J are TRBV7-6 and TRBJ2-3, with TRBD2 matching over 12 bases. The V segment lost 1 base and the J segment 6 bases; nucleotides outside the gene matches: 5. The CDR3 length is 16 residues. Looked up from germline, CDR1 is SGHVS and CDR2 is FNYEAQ. The chain's CDR3 is CASSLEASGGADTQYF. As DNA, the CDR3 is TGTGCCAGCAGCTTAGAGGCTAGCGGGGGGGCCGATACGCAGTATTTT.

This sequence joins TRBV5-1 and TRBJ2-7; 13 positions match TRBD2. The V and J ends lost 0 bases and 4 bases, in that order; junction bases with no gene match: 10. Per germline, CDR1 SGHRS and CDR2 YFSETQ. The CDR3 has 18 amino acids. CDR3 in DNA: TGCGCCAGCAGCTTGGGACTAGCGGGGGGTACGCTGGCGTACGAGCAGTACTTC. Translated, it gives CASSLGLAGGTLAYEQYF. The full variable domain, with the rest looked up from reference TRBV5-1 and TRBJ2-7, is KAGVTQTPRYLIKTRGQQVTLSCSPISGHRSVSWYQQTPGQGLQFLFEYFSETQRNKGNFPGRFSGRQFSNSRSEMNVSTLELGDSALYLCASSLGLAGGTLAYEQYFGPGTRLTVT.

This chain connects TRBV9 to TRBJ1-2, with D perhaps TRBD1 (5 bases). CDR1 SGDLS and CDR2 YYNGEE come from the germline V gene. The V gene lost 4 bases and the J gene lost 4 bases, with 17 bases spanning the gap. This CDR3 has 15 residues. The CDR3 protein is CASSPLRGTLYGYTF. CDR3 in DNA: TGTGCCAGCAGCCCCCTCCGCGGGACTCTCTATGGCTACACCTTC.

J is TRBJ2-7 and V is TRBV7-2; 13 bases align to TRBD2. V shed 4 bases and J 4 bases; nucleotides not matched to a gene: 4. CDR3 length: 15 residues. Germline CDR1 is SGHTA and CDR2 is FQGNSA. Here the CDR3 DNA reads TGTGCCAGCAGCTCCGGACTAGCGGGAGTTTACGAGCAGTACTTC. Its translation is CASSSGLAGVYEQYF.

CDR3 sequence: CASSDRRGVAPNYGYTF. The CDR3 DNA reads TGTGCCAGCAGTGACCGTCGGGGGGTCGCACCTAACTATGGCTACACCTTC. The genes are TRBV27 and TRBJ1-2, with D possibly matching TRBD1 (5 bases). Per the germline V gene, CDR1 is MNHEY and CDR2 is SMNVEV (reference sequence). Trimming took 5 bases from V and 0 from J, leaving 19 bases between them. The CDR3 is made up of 17 amino acids.

The chain has TRBV4-1 and TRBJ1-3; D is perhaps TRBD1 (6 bases). V lost 3 bases and J lost 0, with 12 bases in between. The V gene's germline CDR1 is MGHRA and CDR2 YSYEKL. This CDR3 has 16 amino acids. CDR3 DNA: TGCGCCAGCAGCCATACCCGGGACAACTCTGGAAACACCATATATTTT. Encoded protein: CASSHTRDNSGNTIYF.

The chain has TRBV6-5 and TRBJ2-3, with TRBD2 matching over 9 bases. The CDR3 spans 15 residues. CDR1 is MNHEY, CDR2 SVGAGI, per germline. Trimming removed 5 bases from V and 3 bases from J; junction bases left unmatched: 6. CDR3 DNA: TGTGCCAGCAGTACAACTAGCGGGTTGACAGATACGCAGTATTTT. Translating it yields CASSTTSGLTDTQYF.

The CDR3 loop is CASSLAGGSAQETQYF. For the CDR3, the DNA is TGTGCCAGCAGCTTGGCCGGTGGTAGCGCCCAAGAGACCCAGTACTTC. The chain employs TRBV5-4 and TRBJ2-5; TRBD2 is a possible D gene (5 bases). Germline CDR1 is SGHNT and CDR2 is YYREEE (reference sequence). The V end was cut by 0 bases, the J end by 1 base, with 13 bases between. CDR3 length: 16 residues.

This CDR3 is CASSNPPGGDSYNEQFF. In DNA form, the CDR3 reads TGTGCCAGTAGTAATCCCCCCGGCGGGGACTCCTACAATGAGCAGTTCTTC. This sequence joins TRBV19 and TRBJ2-1, with D tentatively TRBD2 (6 bases). The length of the CDR3 is 17 residues. Germline-derived CDR1 and CDR2 are LNHDA and SQIVND (reference sequence). The ends were cut back, 4 bases at V and 0 bases at J, with 16 bases in the middle.

The CDR3 DNA reads as TGTGCCAGTAGTATAGCCAGTTATAGCAATCAGCCCCAGCATTTT. Translating it yields CASSIASYSNQPQHF. The chain couples TRBV19 to TRBJ1-5; no definite D call. The germline V and J ends were trimmed by 1 base and 0 bases, with 7 bases remaining between them. Per germline, CDR1 LNHDA and CDR2 SQIVND (reference sequence). This CDR3 has 15 amino acids. Drawing the rest from reference TRBV19 and TRBJ1-5, the complete variable domain is DGGITQSPKYLFRKEGQNVTLSCEQNLNHDAMYWYRQDPGQGLRLIYYSQIVNDFQKGDIAEGYSVSREKKESFPLTVTSAQKNPTAFYLCASSIASYSNQPQHFGDGTRLSIL.